This TCR beta chain stems from a study of PD-1 blockade in classical Hodgkin lymphoma. The sample's time point: cycle 4 day 1 (C4D1), after five to seven weeks of nivolumab. The patients all showed relapse after autologous stem cell transplantation, while their brentuximab vedotin exposure varied. Profiling relied on immunoSEQ multiplex PCR, and the TCRdb table lists in-frame clones only, not all of them. This sample has around 17,000 clones, with less than 75% found just once. Germline V gene data show CDR1 as SQVTM and CDR2 as ANQGSEA. The CDR3 is made up of 13 amino acids. Trimming took off 2 bases at V and 4 bases at J, with 12 bases between the two ends.

This receptor was identified in a human donor with classical Hodgkin lymphoma. The material sequenced was peripheral blood mononuclear cells (PBMCs), taken before the fourth cycle of nivolumab. This chain connects TRBV29-1 to TRBJ2-7; the D is unclear. The chain's CDR3 is CSVETVEDYEQYF. CDR3 coding DNA: TGCAGCGTTGAAACAGTAGAAGATTACGAGCAGTACTTC.